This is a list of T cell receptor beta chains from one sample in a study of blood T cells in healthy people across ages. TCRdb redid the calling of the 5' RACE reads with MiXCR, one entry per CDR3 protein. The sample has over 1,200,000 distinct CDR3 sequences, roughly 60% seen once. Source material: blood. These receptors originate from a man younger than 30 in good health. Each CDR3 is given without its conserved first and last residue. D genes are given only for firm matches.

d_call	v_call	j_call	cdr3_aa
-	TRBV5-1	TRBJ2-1	ASSSQDLSYNEQF
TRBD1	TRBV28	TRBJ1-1	ASSLPRTGRAEAF
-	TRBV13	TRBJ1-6	ASSLDVTPLH
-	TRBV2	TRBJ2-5	ASSEGHQPQETQY
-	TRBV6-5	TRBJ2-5	ASQSRRETQY
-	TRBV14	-	ASSARGSGDEQY
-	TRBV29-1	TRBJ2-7	SSRSGGGYEQY
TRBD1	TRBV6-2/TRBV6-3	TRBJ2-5	ASSLSGTGPLETQY
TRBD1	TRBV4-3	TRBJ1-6	ASSQAGGSSPLH
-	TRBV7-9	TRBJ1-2	ASSIPGGGRNGYT
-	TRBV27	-	ASTQRGTSSTYEQY
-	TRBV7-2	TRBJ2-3	ASSLEVVAQY
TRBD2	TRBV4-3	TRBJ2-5	ASSQDLGLAGPQETRY
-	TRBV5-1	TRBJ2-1	ASSLIVVRDPQNIPYNEQF
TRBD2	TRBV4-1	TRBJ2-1	ASSLTSGGAVEQF
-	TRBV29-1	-	SAIPSGVRSYNEQY
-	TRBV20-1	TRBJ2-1	SARPTSVNEQF
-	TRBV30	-	AWSLSVYEQY
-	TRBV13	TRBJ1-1	ASSRGTRNTEAF
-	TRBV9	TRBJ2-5	ASSVGSGKGETQY
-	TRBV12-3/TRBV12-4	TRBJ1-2	ASRRDGNYGYT
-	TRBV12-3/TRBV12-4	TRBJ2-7	ASSALEAMDEQY
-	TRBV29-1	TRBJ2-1	SVPSGEQF
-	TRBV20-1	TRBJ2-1	SARDSFGTDANEQF
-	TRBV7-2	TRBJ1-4	AGSLLKEKLF
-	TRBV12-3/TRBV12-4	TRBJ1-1	ASSTTGAEAF
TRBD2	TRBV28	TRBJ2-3	ASSFRAGGTDTQY
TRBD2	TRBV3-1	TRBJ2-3	ASSQDGGGEDTQY
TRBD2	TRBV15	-	ATSRAGAGIETQF
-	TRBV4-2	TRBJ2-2	ASSQEASVPGELF
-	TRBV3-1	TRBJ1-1	ASSQHSTEAF
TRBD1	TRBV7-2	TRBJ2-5	ASGGQTGGAQQY
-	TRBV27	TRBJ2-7	ASSFLSSYEQY
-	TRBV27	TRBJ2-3	ASSPPTRTDTQY
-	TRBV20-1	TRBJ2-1	SADTSRQASNEQF
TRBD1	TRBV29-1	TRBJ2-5	SVLGQGLTEQY
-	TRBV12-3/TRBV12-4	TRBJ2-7	ASSWADQETRY
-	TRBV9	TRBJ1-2	ASSAAKSDYGYT
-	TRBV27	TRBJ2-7	ASYASSYEQY
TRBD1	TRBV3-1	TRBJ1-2	ASSRQGQSGIYGYT
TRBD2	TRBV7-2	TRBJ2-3	ASSLGASGTPDTQY
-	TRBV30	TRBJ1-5	AWSRGTGGNQPQH
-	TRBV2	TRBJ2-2	ARSSRSMNTGELF
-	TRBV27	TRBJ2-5	ASTLHWGQETQY
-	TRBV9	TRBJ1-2	ASNPKDLNYGYT
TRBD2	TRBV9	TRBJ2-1	ASSVSASGSYTNNEQF
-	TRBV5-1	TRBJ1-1	ASSLGFQRYTEAF
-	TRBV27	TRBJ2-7	ASSFDGSPTYEQY
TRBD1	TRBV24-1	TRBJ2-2	ATRPGTGGTGELF
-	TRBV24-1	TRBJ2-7	ATSDGDGNEQY
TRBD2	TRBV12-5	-	ASGPGLAGGYEQY
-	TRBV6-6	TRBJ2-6	ASRGVTSGANVLT
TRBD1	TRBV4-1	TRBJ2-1	ASSQDGPGGYNEQF